What follows are 26 T cell receptor beta chains derived from one specimen sequenced in a study of T cells in women clearing cervical HPV infection (dated by TCRdb to 2016 to 2019). Library method: the immunoSEQ multiplex PCR assay. TCRdb obtained this table from immuneACCESS and retained in-frame rearrangements with V and J assigned. These tables miss some clones; where compared with another copy, unresolved V genes account for less than half of the shortfall, and the remainder is unexplained. The table for this sample lists fewer than 35,000 clones. The ten biggest clones cover approximately 16% of the sample. The sample was blood buffy coat. Receptors were obtained from a woman aged 18 to 75 with a cervical HPV16 infection that either progressed to CIN3+ or cleared (not recorded which).

About this clone itself: The read ends 3 residues early relative to the CDR3; the germline J gene fills the gap. The chain is built from TRBV6-2 or TRBV6-3 and TRBJ1-2; 7 bases match TRBD1. CDR1 is MNHEY and CDR2 is SVGEGT in the germline V gene. This CDR3 contains 13 residues. The sequenced part of the CDR3 DNA is TGTGCCAGCAGTAGTGACAGGGTCTACGAC. It encodes CASSSDRVYD. The whole CDR3 sequence reads CASSSDRVYDYTF.

Points on this clone: The read halts 3 residues ahead of the CDR3 end, with the missing end drawn from the germline J gene. This rearrangement joins TRBV18 to TRBJ2-2, with 9 nucleotides matching TRBD1. Germline CDR1 reads KGHSH; CDR2 reads LQKENI. With V trimmed by 4 bases and J by 4 bases, 10 bases remained unmatched. The CDR3 totals 17 residues. Here the CDR3 reads CASSRQQGAPGTGELFF. The CDR3 bases that were read are TGTGCCAGCTCACGACAACAGGGGGCGCCGGGCACCGGGGAG.

Of note for this clone: Mismatch with germline at one junction end may stem from a read error. Other DNA sequences in this specimen translate into the identical CDR3. CDR3 region: CASSYGRHSGNTIYF. The CDR3 bases that were read are TGTGCCAGCAGTTATGGGCGACACTCTGGAAACACA. The genes are TRBV6-2 or TRBV6-3 and TRBJ1-3; D is unclear. The read comes to an end 3 residues before the CDR3 does, leaving the germline J gene to fill in the end. The CDR3 is 15 residues long. Germline CDR1 reads MNHEY; CDR2 reads SVGEGT.

Comments on this clone: The sequence runs out 3 residues before the end of the CDR3; the remainder is reconstructed from the germline J gene. The gene calls are TRBV30 and TRBJ1-1; TRBD1 matches 8 bases. Germline lookup yields CDR1 GTSNPN and CDR2 SVGIG (reference sequence). V lost 8 bases, J lost 4 bases, and 18 bases stayed unmatched. The CDR3 spans 16 residues. CDR3: CARINSDRVWGTEAFF. The DNA read from the CDR3 is TGTGCCCGGATCAACTCGGACAGGGTTTGGGGCACTGAA.

As regards this clone: The DNA ends 3 residues before the CDR3 does, and the rest of the CDR3 is filled in from the germline J gene. This chain links TRBV12-3 or TRBV12-4 with TRBJ1-1, with D hard to call. V shed 6 bases and J shed 5 bases, with 4 bases lying between them. The CDR3 totals 10 residues. The part of the CDR3 DNA that was read is TGTGCCAGCAGCCGGACTGAA. This encodes CASSRTE. The complete CDR3 protein is CASSRTEAFF.

Notes on this clone: The read finishes 3 residues shy of the CDR3 end, and the germline J gene is used to complete it. The chain combines TRBV20-1 with TRBJ2-5; 9 bases line up with TRBD1. The trim removed 2 bases at V and 2 bases at J, leaving 3 bases unmatched. Per the germline V gene, CDR1 is DFQATT and CDR2 is SNEGSKA (reference sequence). The CDR3 runs to 14 residues. CDR3 DNA, as far as it was read: TGCAGTGCTAGACCCGGGACAGGGCAAGAGACC. It translates to CSARPGTGQET. The entire CDR3 is CSARPGTGQETQYF.

On this clone: The observed sequence ends 3 residues before the CDR3 terminus, with the missing tail filled in from the germline J gene. Other DNA sequences in the sample encode the same CDR3. The V and J genes are TRBV7-9 and TRBJ2-6; the D call may be TRBD1 or TRBD2 (5 bases each). Trimming stripped 3 bases from V and 0 bases from J, with 6 bases between. The CDR3 extends over 15 amino acids. CDR1 and CDR2 from the germline V gene are SEHNR and FQNEAQ (reference sequence). CDR3 DNA (partial): TGTGCCAGCAGCTTGAGGGGCTCTGGGGCCAACGTC. Residues: CASSLRGSGANV. The entire CDR3 protein reads CASSLRGSGANVLTF.

Note on this clone: The read ends 3 residues before the CDR3 terminus; that terminus is restored from the germline J gene. The chain has TRBV5-1 and TRBJ2-7; perhaps D is TRBD1 or TRBD2 (5 bases each). This CDR3 spans 14 amino acids. The germline V gene has CDR1 SGHRS and CDR2 YFSETQ. V dropped 2 bases and J dropped 3 bases, with 12 bases sitting between them. CDR3 DNA (partial): TGCGCCAGCAGCTTCGAGGGGTCAGGCTACGAG. It yields the protein CASSFEGSGYE. In full, the CDR3 is CASSFEGSGYEQYF. Drawing the rest from reference TRBV5-1 and TRBJ2-7, the complete variable domain is KAGVTQTPRYLIKTRGQQVTLSCSPISGHRSVSWYQQTPGQGLQFLFEYFSETQRNKGNFPGRFSGRQFSNSRSEMNVSTLELGDSALYLCASSFEGSGYEQYFGPGTRLTVT.

On this clone itself: The CDR3 end falls 3 residues outside the read, so it is completed with the germline J gene. The rearrangement joins TRBV19 to TRBJ1-2; maybe TRBD1 (6 bases). Looked up from germline, CDR1 is LNHDA and CDR2 is SQIVND (reference sequence). The CDR3 sequence is 19 residues long. This CDR3 reads CASILGRTSGGLDTDTYTF. The DNA read from the CDR3 is TGTGCCAGTATTTTAGGAAGGACTAGCGGGGGGCTAGACACAGATACC.

As to this clone: The CDR3 extends 3 residues past the end of the read, so its final part is completed from the germline J gene. The J gene is TRBJ2-7, the V gene TRBV20-1, with TRBD1 as a possible D gene (6 bases). The CDR3 runs 14 residues. The germline V and J ends were trimmed by 6 bases and 0 bases, with 15 bases remaining between them. Germline lookup yields CDR1 DFQATT and CDR2 SNEGSKA (reference sequence). The CDR3 DNA, read in part, is TGCAGTGCCAGGGTCACAGGGACCTCCTACGAG. Translation: CSARVTGTSYE. The whole CDR3 is CSARVTGTSYEQYF.

A remark on this clone: The DNA ends 3 residues before the CDR3 does, and the rest of the CDR3 is filled in from the germline J gene. The chain couples TRBV28 to TRBJ1-5; 7 bases match TRBD1. With V trimmed by 7 bases and J by 0 bases, 12 bases remained unmatched. The CDR3 is 17 residues long. Germline V gives CDR1 MDHEN, CDR2 SYDVKM. The CDR3 DNA, read in part, is TGTGCCAGCATCCCTTTTAGGGGGCCCTATAGCAATCAGCCC. It is translated as CASIPFRGPYSNQP. The full CDR3 is CASIPFRGPYSNQPQHF.

A remark on this clone: Read data end 3 residues before the CDR3 end; the end is taken from the germline J gene. The V call is TRBV20-1, the J call TRBJ2-3, with 9 bases matching TRBD2. Germline CDR1 is DFQATT and CDR2 is SNEGSKA (reference sequence). This CDR3 has 14 residues. CDR3 bases read: TGCAGTGCTAGAGTGGGACTAGCTGTAGAGACG. It is translated as CSARVGLAVET. The entire CDR3 protein reads CSARVGLAVETQYF.

Worth noting for this clone: The missing CDR3 end, 3 residues past where the read stops, is filled in from the germline J gene. The rearrangement joins TRBV5-1 to TRBJ2-2; D is undetermined. Germline lookup yields CDR1 SGHRS and CDR2 YFSETQ. This CDR3 comprises 14 residues. The CDR3 bases that were read are TGCGCCAGCAGCTTGGACAGTTCGCGAGAAAAG. The encoded protein is CASSLDSSREK. Given in full, the CDR3 is CASSLDSSREKLFF.

The CDR3 sequence: CASSLPGNSGANVLTF. The sequenced CDR3 bases are TGCGCCAGCAGCTTGCCAGGAAACTCTGGGGCCAACGTC. V and J are TRBV5-1 and TRBJ2-6; no reliable D call. Coverage ceases 3 residues before the CDR3 finishes, and the germline J gene fills in the end. Trimming pared 1 base from V and 0 bases from J, leaving 8 bases between. Germline CDR1 SGHRS, CDR2 YFSETQ. The CDR3 runs 16 residues.

Turning to this clone: The missing CDR3 end, 3 residues past where the read stops, is filled in from the germline J gene. The V and J genes are TRBV20-1 and TRBJ2-7, with a tentative D call TRBD1 (6 bases). Germline CDR1 is DFQATT and CDR2 is SNEGSKA (reference sequence). This CDR3 spans 18 amino acids. V was pared by 2 bases and J by 3 bases, with 26 bases between. Here the CDR3 reads CSARIRGSSQRGYYEQYF. The part of the CDR3 DNA that was read is TGCAGTGCTAGAATCAGGGGCTCTAGCCAACGGGGATACTACGAG.

Regarding this clone: The read stops 3 residues short of the end of the CDR3; the missing end is completed from the germline J gene. V usage is TRBV20-1 and J usage is TRBJ2-7; the match to TRBD1 covers 8 bases. Trimming removed 5 bases from V and 5 bases from J; junction bases left unmatched: 8. The CDR3 consists of 13 residues. CDR1 is DFQATT and CDR2 is SNEGSKA in the germline V gene (reference sequence). CDR3 in amino acids: CSAQGRGLNEQYF. The covered CDR3 bases are TGCAGTGCTCAGGGCAGGGGGCTAAACGAG.

Note on this clone: Read sequence stops 3 residues before the CDR3 end, and the germline J gene provides the missing end. The J gene is TRBJ2-7, the V gene TRBV7-2, with a weak D call TRBD2 (5 bases). The CDR3 contains 14 residues. Trimming took off 1 base at V and 2 bases at J, with 9 bases between the two ends. Germline CDR1 and CDR2: SGHTA and FQGNSA. Incomplete CDR3 DNA: TGTGCCAGCAGCTTAGTTAGAGGGCCCTACGAG. Amino acids: CASSLVRGPYE. The CDR3 in its entirety is CASSLVRGPYEQYF.

Partial CDR3 DNA: TGTGCCAGCAGTTACGACAGGGGGCATCAGCCC. Its protein is CASSYDRGHQP. The entire CDR3 is CASSYDRGHQPQHF. The rearrangement joins TRBV6-2 or TRBV6-3 to TRBJ1-5; 10 positions agree with TRBD1. The read terminates 3 residues ahead of where the CDR3 ends, so the germline J gene completes it. This CDR3 has 14 residues. CDR1 MNHEY and CDR2 SVGEGT come from the germline V gene. Trimming at V came to 2 bases and at J to 5 bases, leaving 0 bases not matched to a gene.

Concerning this clone itself: The CDR3 end falls 3 residues outside the read, so it is completed with the germline J gene. The V gene is TRBV12-5, the J gene TRBJ1-1; a possible D gene is TRBD1 (5 bases). Germline loops: CDR1 LGHNT, CDR2 FRNRAP. The CDR3 totals 15 residues. Trimming removed 6 bases at V and 6 bases at J, with 20 bases between. The CDR3 DNA, read in part, is TGTGCTAGTGGGCCCCTCCCCACACGGGGGGCTGAA. Translating it yields CASGPLPTRGAE. The full CDR3 is CASGPLPTRGAEAFF.

CDR3 residues: CASSISPGTGSYEQYF. The CDR3 bases that were read are TGTGCCAGTAGTATCAGCCCCGGGACTGGCTCCTACGAG. The chain joins TRBV19 to TRBJ2-7; the D gene is possibly TRBD2 (6 bases). The read ends 3 residues shy of where the CDR3 ends; the end is completed using the germline J gene. V shed 3 bases and J shed 0 bases, with 15 bases lying between them. The CDR3 sequence is 16 residues long. Germline loops: CDR1 LNHDA, CDR2 SQIVND (reference sequence).

Concerning this clone itself: The read ends 3 residues before the CDR3 terminus; that terminus is restored from the germline J gene. The rearrangement joins TRBV20-1 to TRBJ2-5; the D gene is possibly TRBD1 (5 bases). The CDR3 has 15 residues. Germline-derived CDR1 and CDR2 are DFQATT and SNEGSKA (reference sequence). Trimming took off 5 bases at V and 0 bases at J, with 16 bases between the two ends. CDR3 loop: CSALNDSWYQETQYF. The sequenced CDR3 bases are TGCAGTGCTCTAAATGACAGTTGGTACCAAGAGACC.

Turning to this clone: Sequencing ends 3 residues short of the CDR3 end; the germline J gene provides the rest. The genes are TRBV5-1 and TRBJ1-4; D not certain. The germline gives CDR1 SGHRS, CDR2 YFSETQ. The CDR3 loop spans 14 amino acids. With 4 bases removed from V and 3 bases from J, the gap between germline ends came to 10 bases. The CDR3 protein is CASSTRGANEKLFF. The covered CDR3 bases are TGCGCCAGCAGCACCCGGGGAGCTAATGAAAAA.

Regarding this clone: A read error may produce the germline difference seen at one junction end. The CDR3 goes on 3 residues after the read ends, and that part is filled in from the germline J gene. This chain links TRBV6-4 with TRBJ1-3, with D possibly TRBD1 on 6 matching bases. The CDR3 has 16 residues. Germline loops: CDR1 MRHNA, CDR2 SNTAGT. The CDR3 DNA, read in part, is TGTGCCAGCAGTGGCGGTACAGCAGGCGCTGGGGACACT. This sequence encodes CASSGGTAGAGDT. The entire CDR3 sequence reads CASSGGTAGAGDTIYF.

With respect to this clone: The read ends 3 residues before the CDR3 terminus; that terminus is restored from the germline J gene. J is TRBJ1-2 and V is TRBV2; D uncertain. The CDR3 runs to 15 residues. V was trimmed by 6 bases and J by 2 bases, leaving 16 bases between them. CDR1 and CDR2 (germline): SNHLY, FYNNEI. The CDR3 here is CASSQRGPDNYGYTF. The CDR3 DNA, read in part, is TGTGCCAGCAGCCAGCGGGGTCCCGACAACTATGGC.

A remark on this clone: The read ends 3 residues shy of where the CDR3 ends; the end is completed using the germline J gene. The chain combines TRBV5-1 with TRBJ1-4, with D unresolved. The germline CDR1 and CDR2 sequences are SGHRS and YFSETQ. V was shortened by 3 bases and J by 4 bases, with 10 bases between the two germline ends. CDR3 length: 14 amino acids. The DNA read from the CDR3 is TGCGCCAGCAGCTCTACGACTTTTAATGAAAAA. The encoded protein is CASSSTTFNEK. The CDR3 in full is CASSSTTFNEKLFF. Supplemented by reference TRBV5-1 and TRBJ1-4, the full variable domain reads KAGVTQTPRYLIKTRGQQVTLSCSPISGHRSVSWYQQTPGQGLQFLFEYFSETQRNKGNFPGRFSGRQFSNSRSEMNVSTLELGDSALYLCASSSTTFNEKLFFGSGTQLSVL.

Concerning this clone itself: The CDR3 end falls 3 residues outside the read, so it is completed with the germline J gene. The chain carries TRBV6-4 and TRBJ2-3; TRBD1 agrees at 8 bases. CDR1 and CDR2 (germline): MRHNA, SNTAGT. With 6 bases clipped from V and 4 bases from J, the junction kept 3 bases outside the gene matches. The CDR3 runs to 13 residues. CDR3 sequence: CASSAGGADTQYF. The DNA read from the CDR3 is TGTGCCAGCAGCGCAGGGGGCGCAGATACG.